Each of the 26 T cell receptor beta chains below was sequenced from the same sample in a study of PD-1 blockade in classical Hodgkin lymphoma. All trial patients relapsed after autologous stem cell transplantation. Sequenced by immunoSEQ multiplex PCR; TCRdb stores in-frame clones only, minus some. The sample holds about 46,000 clones, around 80% seen once. Sequencing was performed on peripheral blood mononuclear cells (PBMCs), taken before the second cycle of nivolumab. These receptor sequences come from a human donor with classical Hodgkin lymphoma.

The count of this clone is one. This rearrangement joins TRBV7-2 to TRBJ1-5, with 8 bases identical to TRBD1. V was pared by 5 bases and J by 7 bases, with 7 bases of the junction left unmatched. The CDR3 sequence is 14 residues long. The germline V gene has CDR1 SGHTA and CDR2 FQGNSA. The CDR3 DNA follows: TGTGCCAGCAGCCCCGACAGGGGAATGCAGCCCCAGCATTTT. It codes for CASSPDRGMQPQHF.

The chain links TRBV13 to TRBJ1-4, with unresolved D. V gave up 5 bases and J gave up 3 bases, with 16 bases separating them. The CDR3 runs 16 residues. Germline V gives CDR1 PRHDT, CDR2 FYEKMQ (reference sequence). This CDR3 is CASSRTQGRPNEKLFF. CDR3 nucleotide sequence: TGTGCCAGCAGCCGTACCCAAGGGCGGCCTAATGAAAAACTGTTTTTT.

The rearrangement joins TRBV9 to TRBJ2-7, with D uncertain. The CDR3 loop spans 14 amino acids. Germline CDR1 is SGDLS and CDR2 is YYNGEE. Trimming removed 0 bases from V and 6 bases from J, with 13 bases in between. The CDR3 here is CASSVGVDPGEQYF. In DNA, the CDR3 is TGTGCCAGCAGCGTAGGGGTAGATCCGGGCGAGCAGTACTTC.

The chain employs TRBV19 and TRBJ2-5; TRBD2 aligns across 8 bases. V lost 3 bases to trimming and J lost 7 bases; unmatched junction nucleotides: 13. Germline-derived CDR1 and CDR2 are LNHDA and SQIVND (reference sequence). The CDR3 length is 16 residues. CDR3 sequence reads: CASSIRGGSARRTQYF. The CDR3 DNA sequence: TGTGCCAGTAGTATCCGGGGGGGAAGCGCCCGGCGGACCCAGTACTTC.

This clone was observed a few times. The chain uses TRBV19 and TRBJ2-7; possibly TRBD2 for D (5 bases). Per the germline V gene, CDR1 is LNHDA and CDR2 is SQIVND (reference sequence). This CDR3 is built from 13 residues. Trimming stripped 5 bases from V and 1 base from J, with 9 bases between. The CDR3 bases are TGTGCCAGTAGTCCCCGCGGGTCCTACGAGCAGTACTTC. Protein sequence: CASSPRGSYEQYF.

The J gene is TRBJ1-4, the V gene TRBV5-6; a possible D gene is TRBD1 (5 bases). The CDR3 extends over 15 amino acids. Germline assignment: CDR1 SGHDT and CDR2 YYEEEE. V was shortened by 4 bases and J by 1 base, with 11 bases between the two germline ends. CDR3 nucleotides: TGTGCCAGCAGCGGCGTGCAGGGAACTAATGAAAAACTGTTTTTT. Translating gives CASSGVQGTNEKLFF.

The chain combines TRBV5-4 with TRBJ2-2, with 12 positions matching TRBD2. This CDR3 contains 16 residues. V gave up 3 bases and J gave up 5 bases; unmatched junction bases: 5. Germline lookup yields CDR1 SGHNT and CDR2 YYREEE (reference sequence). The CDR3 loop reads CASSSLGTSGTGELFF. The CDR3 bases are TGTGCCAGCAGCTCGCTCGGGACTAGCGGGACCGGGGAGCTGTTTTTT.

The chain carries TRBV28 and TRBJ1-2, with D possibly matching TRBD1 (6 bases). V was pared by 5 bases and J by 4 bases, with 17 bases between. Germline values: CDR1 MDHEN, CDR2 SYDVKM. This CDR3 is 15 amino acids long. CDR3 sequence reads: CASSTIRQGPYGYTF. The CDR3 DNA follows: TGTGCCAGCAGTACAATTCGTCAGGGGCCCTATGGCTACACCTTC.

The chain carries TRBV19 and TRBJ1-1, with 7 bases that match TRBD1. V trimming: 4 bases; J trimming: 0 bases; junction bases outside the gene matches: 5. Germline CDR1 is LNHDA and CDR2 is SQIVND (reference sequence). The length of the CDR3 is 15 residues. The CDR3 sequence: CASSRGDRLNTEAFF. The CDR3 DNA is TGTGCCAGTAGTAGGGGGGACAGATTGAACACTGAAGCTTTCTTT.

CDR3 in amino acids: CASSPRTGGETQYF. CDR3 bases: TGTGCCAGCAGCCCCCGGACAGGGGGGGAGACCCAGTACTTC. V gene TRBV9 combines with J gene TRBJ2-5, with 10 bases that match TRBD1. The CDR3 loop spans 14 amino acids. Germline V lookup: CDR1 SGDLS, CDR2 YYNGEE. J was trimmed by 5 bases and V by 4 bases; bases with no gene match: 5.

The genes are TRBV9 and TRBJ1-2, with TRBD1 matching 7 bases. The CDR3 sequence is 15 residues long. Unmatched junction bases numbered 4, after V lost 2 bases and J lost 0 bases. Germline V gene sequence: CDR1 SGDLS, CDR2 YYNGEE. The CDR3 spells CASSVTGDPNYGYTF. CDR3 DNA sequence: TGTGCCAGCAGCGTCACAGGGGACCCTAACTATGGCTACACCTTC.

This clone was seen only once. The chain carries TRBV25-1 and TRBJ2-5; D is possibly TRBD2 (5 bases). Germline V gene data show CDR1 as MGHDK and CDR2 as SYGVNS. This CDR3 region has 10 residues. The germline V and J ends were trimmed by 6 bases and 8 bases, with 7 bases remaining between them. DNA for the CDR3: TGTGCCAGCAGGTCGGGAACCCAGTACTTC. Its translation: CASRSGTQYF.

The V call is TRBV7-9, the J call TRBJ1-1; 7 bases are shared with TRBD1. Germline-derived CDR1 and CDR2 are SEHNR and FQNEAQ (reference sequence). CDR3 size: 14 residues. Trimming removed 2 bases from V and 1 base from J; junction bases left unmatched: 1. The CDR3, as DNA: TGTGCCAGCAGCTTACAGGGGGGGAACACTGAAGCTTTCTTT. Protein product: CASSLQGGNTEAFF.

The gene calls are TRBV5-8 and TRBJ1-1; TRBD1 matches at 10 bases. Trimming took 4 bases from V and 1 from J; bases not matched to a gene: 1. The CDR3 is 14 residues long. The germline V gene has CDR1 SGHTS and CDR2 YDEGEE. CDR3 region: CASSRTGGNTEAFF. CDR3 nucleotides: TGTGCCAGCAGCAGGACAGGGGGGAACACTGAAGCTTTCTTT.

The chain uses TRBV6-1 and TRBJ2-5, with a weak D call TRBD1 (8 bases). This CDR3 contains 13 residues. V was trimmed by 5 bases and J by 5 bases, leaving 12 bases between them. Germline-derived CDR1 and CDR2 are MNHNS and SASEGT. The CDR3 sequence: CASSIQGGETQYF. In nucleotides, the CDR3 is TGTGCCAGCAGTATACAGGGGGGGGAGACCCAGTACTTC.

This chain uses TRBV19 with TRBJ2-1, with TRBD2 matching over 11 bases. The V segment lost 0 bases and the J segment 0 bases; nucleotides outside the gene matches: 7. The CDR3 consists of 19 residues. CDR1 and CDR2 (germline): LNHDA, SQIVND (reference sequence). CDR3 in DNA: TGTGCCAGTAGTATAGATTTTATAGCGGGAGGGGGCTCCTACAATGAGCAGTTCTTC. This sequence encodes CASSIDFIAGGGSYNEQFF.

On this clone: The sample carries other DNA sequences with the same CDR3. CDR3 region: CASSLGLAGTDTQYF. CDR3 sequence (DNA): TGTGCCAGCAGTCTGGGACTAGCGGGCACAGATACGCAGTATTTT. The chain uses TRBV6-5 and TRBJ2-3, with 11 bases matching TRBD2. The CDR3 sequence is 15 residues long. Germline CDR1 is MNHEY and CDR2 is SVGAGI. The ends lost 5 bases at V and 1 base at J; junction bases unmatched: 2.

The chain uses TRBV10-3 and TRBJ1-6; D uncertain. The ends were cut back, 8 bases at V and 9 bases at J, with 8 bases in the middle. The length of the CDR3 is 11 residues. The germline V gene has CDR1 ENHRY and CDR2 SYGVKD. The CDR3 reads CAIVYCSPLHF. The DNA for the CDR3 is TGTGCCATCGTTTACTGTTCACCCCTCCACTTT.

V is TRBV11-2 and J is TRBJ1-4; D uncertain. The V end lost 1 base, the J end lost 8 bases, and 11 bases lay between the germline ends. CDR1 and CDR2 (germline): SGHAT, FQNNGV. There are 14 residues in the CDR3. CDR3 coding DNA: TGTGCCAGCAGCTTAGGGCCCGCCCGGGAAAAACTGTTTTTT. Residues: CASSLGPAREKLFF. The variable domain in full, completed from reference TRBV11-2 and TRBJ1-4, reads EAGVAQSPRYKIIEKRQSVAFWCNPISGHATLYWYQQILGQGPKLLIQFQNNGVVDDSQLPKDRFSAERLKGVDSTLKIQPAKLEDSAVYLCASSLGPAREKLFFGSGTQLSVL.

This rearrangement joins TRBV7-9 to TRBJ1-1; D is ambiguous. This CDR3 region has 13 residues. CDR1 SEHNR and CDR2 FQNEAQ come from the germline V gene (reference sequence). V was shortened by 4 bases and J by 1 base, with 7 bases between the two germline ends. In DNA form, the CDR3 reads TGTGCCAGCAGCTACGGTCCGAACACTGAAGCTTTCTTT. The encoded protein is CASSYGPNTEAFF.

This clone was detected only a few times. The rearrangement uses TRBV29-1 and TRBJ1-1; D is ambiguous. Germline CDR1 reads SQVTM; CDR2 reads ANQGSEA. The CDR3 loop spans 14 amino acids. Between the trimmed V and J ends, which lost 8 bases and 1 base, there was a span of 17 bases. This CDR3 is CSLGGLGTNTEAFF. Written as DNA, the CDR3 is TGCAGCTTGGGCGGGCTGGGAACGAACACTGAAGCTTTCTTT.

V gene TRBV30 combines with J gene TRBJ2-1; possibly TRBD1 for D (7 bases). The germline CDR1 and CDR2 sequences are GTSNPN and SVGIG (reference sequence). The CDR3 covers 14 residues. V was pared by 5 bases and J by 14 bases, with 25 bases between. CDR3 amino acids: CAWAQGELAGTEFF. DNA of the CDR3: TGTGCCTGGGCCCAGGGGGAACTAGCAGGAACAGAGTTCTTC.

This chain joins TRBV27 and TRBJ2-7, with TRBD2 matching over 8 bases. CDR3 size: 13 residues. The V segment lost 3 bases and the J segment 7 bases; nucleotides outside the gene matches: 5. Germline V gene sequence: CDR1 MNHEY, CDR2 SMNVEV (reference sequence). The CDR3 loop reads CASSLGRGGEQYF. The CDR3, as DNA: TGTGCCAGCAGTTTGGGCCGGGGGGGAGAGCAGTACTTC.

This clone came up once. V and J are TRBV30 and TRBJ2-7; 8 positions agree with TRBD2. This CDR3 region has 14 residues. Germline CDR1 GTSNPN, CDR2 SVGIG (reference sequence). The V gene end was trimmed by 0 bases and the J gene end by 3 bases; junction bases not matched to a gene: 4. CDR3 in amino acids: CAWSVDSGGYEQYF. The CDR3 nucleotides are TGTGCCTGGAGTGTAGACAGCGGGGGCTACGAGCAGTACTTC.

This clone showed up many times. The chain recombines TRBV27 with TRBJ2-1; D remains ambiguous. Germline CDR1 is MNHEY and CDR2 is SMNVEV (reference sequence). This CDR3 is 15 amino acids long. Trimming cost V 4 bases and J 0 bases, with 10 bases left between them. The CDR3 spells CASSSPKGSYNEQFF. CDR3 DNA: TGTGCCAGCAGTTCTCCCAAGGGCTCCTACAATGAGCAGTTCTTC.

This sequence joins TRBV6-6 and TRBJ1-1, with a tentative D call TRBD1 (5 bases). The V gene's germline CDR1 is MNHNY and CDR2 SVGAGI (reference sequence). This CDR3 has 14 residues. Trimming cost V 5 bases and J 5 bases, with 15 bases left between them. Here the CDR3 reads CASSAGGVWTEAFF. The CDR3 coding sequence is TGTGCCAGCAGTGCTGGAGGGGTATGGACTGAAGCTTTCTTT.